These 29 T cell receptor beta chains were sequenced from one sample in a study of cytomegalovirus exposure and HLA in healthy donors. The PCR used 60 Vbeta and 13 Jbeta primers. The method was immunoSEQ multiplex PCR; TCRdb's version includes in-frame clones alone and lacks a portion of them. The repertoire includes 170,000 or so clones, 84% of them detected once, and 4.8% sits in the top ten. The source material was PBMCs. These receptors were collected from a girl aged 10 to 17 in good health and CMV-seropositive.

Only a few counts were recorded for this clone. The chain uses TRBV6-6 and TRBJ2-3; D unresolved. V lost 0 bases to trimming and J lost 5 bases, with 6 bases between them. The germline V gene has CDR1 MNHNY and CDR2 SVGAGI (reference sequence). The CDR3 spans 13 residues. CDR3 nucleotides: TGTGCCAGCAGTTACTCGAGTGGAGATACGCAGTATTTT. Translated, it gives CASSYSSGDTQYF.

The CDR3 region is CASSVAARGNYGYTF. As DNA, the CDR3 is TGTGCCAGCAGCGTAGCTGCCAGGGGAAACTATGGCTACACCTTC. This rearrangement joins TRBV9 to TRBJ1-2, with TRBD1 as a possible D gene (6 bases). Deletions cut 0 bases from V and 2 bases from J, with 11 bases between. CDR1 is SGDLS and CDR2 is YYNGEE in the germline V gene. The CDR3 is 15 amino acids.

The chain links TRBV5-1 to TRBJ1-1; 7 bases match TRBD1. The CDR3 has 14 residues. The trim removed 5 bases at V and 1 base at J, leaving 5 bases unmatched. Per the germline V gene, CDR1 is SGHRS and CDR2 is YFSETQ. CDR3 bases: TGCGCCAGCAGACCCGGGACAGCGAACACTGAAGCTTTCTTT. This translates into CASRPGTANTEAFF.

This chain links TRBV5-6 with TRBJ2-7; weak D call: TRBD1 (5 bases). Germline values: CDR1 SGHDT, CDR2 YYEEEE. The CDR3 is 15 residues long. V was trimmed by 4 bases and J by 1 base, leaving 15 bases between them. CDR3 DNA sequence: TGTGCCAGCAGCCCCTTACAGGTACCATCCTACGAGCAGTACTTC. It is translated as CASSPLQVPSYEQYF.

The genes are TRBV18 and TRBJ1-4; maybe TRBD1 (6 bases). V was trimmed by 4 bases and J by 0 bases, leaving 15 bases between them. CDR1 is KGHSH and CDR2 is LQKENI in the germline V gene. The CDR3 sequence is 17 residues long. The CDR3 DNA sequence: TGTGCCAGCTCACTACAGGGTTTACCTGCAACTAATGAAAAACTGTTTTTT. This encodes CASSLQGLPATNEKLFF.

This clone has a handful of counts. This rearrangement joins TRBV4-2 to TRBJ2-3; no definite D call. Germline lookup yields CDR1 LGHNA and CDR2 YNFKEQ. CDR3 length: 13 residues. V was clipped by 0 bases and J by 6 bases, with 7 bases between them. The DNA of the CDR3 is TGTGCCAGCAGCCAAGATATTGGCGATACGCAGTATTTT. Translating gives CASSQDIGDTQYF.

The CDR3 loop reads CASSPRPGTAYNEQFF. In DNA form, the CDR3 reads TGTGCCAGCAGCCCCCGCCCCGGGACAGCTTACAATGAGCAGTTCTTC. V is TRBV6-4 and J is TRBJ2-1; 7 positions match TRBD1. The V gene end was trimmed by 6 bases and the J gene end by 4 bases; junction bases not matched to a gene: 12. The CDR3 is 16 amino acids. Germline assignment: CDR1 MRHNA and CDR2 SNTAGT.

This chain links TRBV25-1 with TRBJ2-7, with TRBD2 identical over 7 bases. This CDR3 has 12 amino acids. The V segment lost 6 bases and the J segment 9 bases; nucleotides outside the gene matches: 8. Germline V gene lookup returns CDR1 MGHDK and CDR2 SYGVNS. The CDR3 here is CASSLSGGGQYF. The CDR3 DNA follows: TGTGCCAGCAGCCTGTCAGGCGGGGGGCAGTACTTC.

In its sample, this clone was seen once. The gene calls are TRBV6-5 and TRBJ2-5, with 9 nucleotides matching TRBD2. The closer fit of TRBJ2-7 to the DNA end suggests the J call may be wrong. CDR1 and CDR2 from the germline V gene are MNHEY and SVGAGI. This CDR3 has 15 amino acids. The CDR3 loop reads CASSVSGGGAYEQYF. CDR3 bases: TGTGCCAGCAGTGTTAGCGGGGGCGGGGCGTACGAGCAGTACTTC.

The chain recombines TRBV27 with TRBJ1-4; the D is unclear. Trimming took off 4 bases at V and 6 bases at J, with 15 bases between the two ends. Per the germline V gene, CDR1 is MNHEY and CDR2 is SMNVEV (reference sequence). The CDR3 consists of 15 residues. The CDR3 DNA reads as TGTGCCAGCAGTTCCGCGGAGGCTGCCCATGAAAAACTGTTTTTT. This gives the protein CASSSAEAAHEKLFF.

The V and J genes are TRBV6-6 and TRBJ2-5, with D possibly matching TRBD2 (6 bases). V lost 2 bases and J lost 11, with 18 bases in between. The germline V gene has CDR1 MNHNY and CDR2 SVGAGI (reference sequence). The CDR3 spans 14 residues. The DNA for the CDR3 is TGTGCCAGCAGTTACACCCCGGAGGGTTTAGAGCAGTACTTC. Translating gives CASSYTPEGLEQYF.

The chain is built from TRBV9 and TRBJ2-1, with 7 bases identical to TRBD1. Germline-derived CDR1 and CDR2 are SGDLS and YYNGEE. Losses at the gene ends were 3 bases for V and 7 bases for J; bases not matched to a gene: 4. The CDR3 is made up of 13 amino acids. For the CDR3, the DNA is TGTGCCAGCAGCGCAAACAGGGGTAATGAGCAGTTCTTC. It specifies CASSANRGNEQFF.

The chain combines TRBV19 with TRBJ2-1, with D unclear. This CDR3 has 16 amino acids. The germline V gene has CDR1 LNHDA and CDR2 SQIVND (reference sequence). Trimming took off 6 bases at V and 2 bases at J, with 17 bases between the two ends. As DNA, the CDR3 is TGTGCCAGTAGCATCCTATCCCTGACACCCTACAATGAGCAGTTCTTC. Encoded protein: CASSILSLTPYNEQFF.

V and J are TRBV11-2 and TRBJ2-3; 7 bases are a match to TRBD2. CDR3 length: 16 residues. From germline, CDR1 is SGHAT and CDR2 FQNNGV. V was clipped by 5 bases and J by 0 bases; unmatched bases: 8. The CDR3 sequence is CASSIGNSGSTDTQYF. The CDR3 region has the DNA TGTGCCAGCAGCATAGGAAATAGCGGGAGCACAGATACGCAGTATTTT.

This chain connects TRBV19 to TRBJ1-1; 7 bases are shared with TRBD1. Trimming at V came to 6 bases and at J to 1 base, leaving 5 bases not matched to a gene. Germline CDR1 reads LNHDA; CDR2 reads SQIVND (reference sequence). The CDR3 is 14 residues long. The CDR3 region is CASRPTGANTEAFF. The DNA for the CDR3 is TGTGCCAGTAGGCCTACAGGGGCGAACACTGAAGCTTTCTTT.

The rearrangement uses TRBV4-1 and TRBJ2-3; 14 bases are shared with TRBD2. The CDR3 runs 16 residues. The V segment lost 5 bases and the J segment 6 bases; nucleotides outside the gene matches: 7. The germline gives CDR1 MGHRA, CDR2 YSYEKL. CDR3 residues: CASSWGLAGARDTQYF. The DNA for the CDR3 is TGCGCCAGCAGCTGGGGACTAGCGGGGGCCCGCGATACGCAGTATTTT.

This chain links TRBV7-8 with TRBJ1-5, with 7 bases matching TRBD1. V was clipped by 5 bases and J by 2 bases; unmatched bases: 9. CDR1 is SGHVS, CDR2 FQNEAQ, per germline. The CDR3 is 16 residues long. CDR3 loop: CASSKTGVAGNQPQHF. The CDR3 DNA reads TGTGCCAGCAGCAAAACAGGGGTGGCGGGCAATCAGCCCCAGCATTTT.

CDR3 region: CASSLGAGPVREQYF. The CDR3 DNA reads as TGTGCCAGCAGCTTGGGGGCAGGGCCGGTCCGGGAGCAGTACTTC. This chain joins TRBV5-6 and TRBJ2-7, with D perhaps TRBD1 (5 bases). CDR3 length: 15 amino acids. Trimming removed 0 bases from V and 7 bases from J, with 17 bases in between. Germline V gene lookup returns CDR1 SGHDT and CDR2 YYEEEE.

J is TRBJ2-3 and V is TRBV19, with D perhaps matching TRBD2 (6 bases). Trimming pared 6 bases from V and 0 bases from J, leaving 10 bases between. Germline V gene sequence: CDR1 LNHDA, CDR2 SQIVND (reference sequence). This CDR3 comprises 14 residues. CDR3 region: CASSPGSSTDTQYF. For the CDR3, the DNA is TGTGCCAGTAGCCCCGGGAGTAGCACAGATACGCAGTATTTT.

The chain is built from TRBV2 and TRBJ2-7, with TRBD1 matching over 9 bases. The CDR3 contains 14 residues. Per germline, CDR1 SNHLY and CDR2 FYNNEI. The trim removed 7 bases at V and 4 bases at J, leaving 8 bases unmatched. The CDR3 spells CASKGTGYFYEQYF. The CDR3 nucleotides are TGTGCCAGCAAAGGGACAGGGTATTTTTACGAGCAGTACTTC.

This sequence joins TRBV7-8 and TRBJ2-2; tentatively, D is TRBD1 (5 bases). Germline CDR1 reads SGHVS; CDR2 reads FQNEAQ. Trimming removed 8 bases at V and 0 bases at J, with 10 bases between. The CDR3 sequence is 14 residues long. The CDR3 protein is CASVVRANTGELFF. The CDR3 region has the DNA TGTGCCAGCGTCGTCAGGGCGAACACCGGGGAGCTGTTTTTT.

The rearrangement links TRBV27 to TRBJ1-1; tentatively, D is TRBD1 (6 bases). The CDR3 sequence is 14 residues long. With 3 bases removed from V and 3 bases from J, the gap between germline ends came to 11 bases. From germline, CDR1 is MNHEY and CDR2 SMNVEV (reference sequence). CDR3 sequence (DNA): TGTGCCAGCAGTTTCATTCCAGGGGACACTGAAGCTTTCTTT. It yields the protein CASSFIPGDTEAFF.

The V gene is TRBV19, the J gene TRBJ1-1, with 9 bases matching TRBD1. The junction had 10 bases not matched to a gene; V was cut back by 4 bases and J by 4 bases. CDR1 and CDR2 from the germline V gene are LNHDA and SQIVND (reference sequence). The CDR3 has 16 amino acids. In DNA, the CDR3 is TGTGCCAGTAGTACCGGACAGGGGAGGCGAGGCACTGAAGCTTTCTTT. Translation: CASSTGQGRRGTEAFF.

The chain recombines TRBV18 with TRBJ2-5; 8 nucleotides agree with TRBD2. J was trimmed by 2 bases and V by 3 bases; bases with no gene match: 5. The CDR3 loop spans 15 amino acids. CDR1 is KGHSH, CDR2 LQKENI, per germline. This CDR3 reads CASSPPGTSQETQYF. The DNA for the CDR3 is TGTGCCAGCTCACCCCCCGGGACTAGTCAAGAGACCCAGTACTTC.

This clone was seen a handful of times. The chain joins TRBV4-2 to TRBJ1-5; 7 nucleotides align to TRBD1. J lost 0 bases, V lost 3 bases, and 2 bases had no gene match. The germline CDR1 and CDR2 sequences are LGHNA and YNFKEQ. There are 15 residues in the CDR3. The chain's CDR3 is CASSQTGISNQPQHF. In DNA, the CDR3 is TGTGCCAGCAGCCAGACAGGGATTAGCAATCAGCCCCAGCATTTT.

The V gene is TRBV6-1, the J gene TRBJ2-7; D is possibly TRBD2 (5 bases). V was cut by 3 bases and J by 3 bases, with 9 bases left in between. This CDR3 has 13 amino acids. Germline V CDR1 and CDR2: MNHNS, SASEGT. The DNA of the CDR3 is TGTGCCAGCAGTGAGAGGGAAGACTACGAGCAGTACTTC. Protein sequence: CASSEREDYEQYF.

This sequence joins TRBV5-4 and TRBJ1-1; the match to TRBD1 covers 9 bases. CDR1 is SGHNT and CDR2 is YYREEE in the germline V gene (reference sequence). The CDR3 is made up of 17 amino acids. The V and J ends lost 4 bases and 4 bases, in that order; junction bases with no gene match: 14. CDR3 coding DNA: TGTGCCAGCAGCCCATCAGTGGGGACAGGGTACCCCACTGAAGCTTTCTTT. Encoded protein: CASSPSVGTGYPTEAFF. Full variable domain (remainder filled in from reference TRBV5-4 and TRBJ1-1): ETGVTQSPTHLIKTRGQQVTLRCSSQSGHNTVSWYQQALGQGPQFIFQYYREEENGRGNFPPRFSGLQFPNYSSELNVNALELDDSALYLCASSPSVGTGYPTEAFFGQGTRLTVV.

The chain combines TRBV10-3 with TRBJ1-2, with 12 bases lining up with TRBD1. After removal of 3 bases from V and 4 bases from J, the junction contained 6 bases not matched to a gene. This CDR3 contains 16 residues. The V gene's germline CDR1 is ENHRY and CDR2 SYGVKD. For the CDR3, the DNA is TGTGCCATCAGTGACTCCGGGACAGGGGGCGTCTATGGCTACACCTTC. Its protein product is CAISDSGTGGVYGYTF.

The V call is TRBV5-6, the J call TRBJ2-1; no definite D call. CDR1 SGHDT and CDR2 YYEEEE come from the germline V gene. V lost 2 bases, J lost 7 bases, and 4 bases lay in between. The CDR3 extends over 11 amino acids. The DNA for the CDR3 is TGTGCCAGCAGCTTTCTAAATGAGCAGTTCTTC. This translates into CASSFLNEQFF.